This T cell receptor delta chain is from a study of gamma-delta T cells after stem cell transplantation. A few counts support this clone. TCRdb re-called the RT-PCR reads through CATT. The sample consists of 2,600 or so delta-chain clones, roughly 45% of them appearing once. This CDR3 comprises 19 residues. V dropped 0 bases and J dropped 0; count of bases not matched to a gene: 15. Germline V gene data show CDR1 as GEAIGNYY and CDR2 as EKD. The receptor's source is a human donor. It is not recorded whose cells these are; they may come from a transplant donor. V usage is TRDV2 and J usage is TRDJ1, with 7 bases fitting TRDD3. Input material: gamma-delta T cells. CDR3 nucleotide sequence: TGTGCCTGTGACACCGTCCAAGGATGGGGGAAGCAGTACACCGATAAACTCATCTTT. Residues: CACDTVQGWGKQYTDKLIF.